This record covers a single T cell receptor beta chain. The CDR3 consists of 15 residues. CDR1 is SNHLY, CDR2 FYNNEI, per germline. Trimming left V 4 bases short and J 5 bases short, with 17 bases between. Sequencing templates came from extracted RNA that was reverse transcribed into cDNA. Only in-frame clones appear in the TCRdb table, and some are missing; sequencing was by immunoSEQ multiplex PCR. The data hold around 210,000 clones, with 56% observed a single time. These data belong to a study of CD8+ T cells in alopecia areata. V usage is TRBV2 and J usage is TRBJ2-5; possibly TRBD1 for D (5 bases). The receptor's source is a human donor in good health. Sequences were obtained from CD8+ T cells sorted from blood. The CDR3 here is CASSGSAGIGETQYF. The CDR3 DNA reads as TGTGCCAGCAGTGGATCGGCAGGGATAGGGGAGACCCAGTACTTC.